The entry below describes one T cell receptor beta chain. Its antigen remains unknown. These data are taken from a study of radiotherapy plus CTLA-4 blockade in lung cancer. Study details: The study recorded objective responses in 15% to 20% of patients and disease control in 31%. Points from the study as a whole: In blood, after radiotherapy plus ipilimumab, tumor-derived TCR clones expanded.

The CDR3 contains 14 residues. Trimming took 7 bases from V and 5 from J; bases not matched to a gene: 10. Germline V lookup: CDR1 SQVTM, CDR2 ANQGSEA. Clones were sequenced by immunoSEQ multiplex PCR, and TCRdb holds only the in-frame ones, with some missing. The sample holds 45,000 to 55,000 clones, around 77% seen once. Chemo-refractory metastatic non-small-cell lung cancer patients underwent focal radiation alongside CTLA-4 blockade with ipilimumab. The material was peripheral blood, obtained from a patient treated with radiotherapy plus ipilimumab. The V call is TRBV29-1, the J call TRBJ2-3; TRBD1 matches 9 bases. The TCR originated in a human donor with non-small cell lung cancer who had stable disease on radiotherapy plus ipilimumab. Here the CDR3 reads CSGESGQGGDTQYF. CDR3 nucleotides: TGCAGCGGGGAATCGGGACAGGGCGGAGATACGCAGTATTTT.